The 9 T cell receptor beta chains listed next were all sequenced from one sample in a study of T cell clonality in common variable immunodeficiency (dated by TCRdb to between 2014 and 2016). The receptor library was made with the immunoSEQ multiplex PCR assay. Not all clones reach the TCRdb copy of this immuneACCESS table, which keeps in-frame sequences only. Checked studies attribute under half of the gap to unresolved V genes and leave the rest unexplained. This sample holds 35,000 to 50,000 clones in total, without any singletons. Approximately 1.4% of the sample goes to the ten largest clones. Sequenced input: peripheral blood mononuclear cells. These receptors all stem from a person aged 18 to 75 in good health.

This clone was seen many times. The observed sequence ends 3 residues before the CDR3 terminus, with the missing tail filled in from the germline J gene. V and J are TRBV28 and TRBJ1-2; D is unclear. CDR1 is MDHEN and CDR2 is SYDVKM in the germline V gene. Between the trimmed V and J ends, which lost 5 bases and 7 bases, there was a span of 8 bases. This CDR3 is 11 amino acids long. The DNA read from the CDR3 is TGTGCCAGCAGTCCTCGCGGTGGC. Translated, it gives CASSPRGG. The whole CDR3 protein is CASSPRGGYTF.

This clone was seen repeatedly, ten times or more. Read coverage stops 3 residues before the CDR3 terminus; the germline J gene supplies the remainder. J is TRBJ1-3 and V is TRBV5-1; 7 bases agree with TRBD1. V shed 4 bases, J shed 2 bases, and the junction held 9 bases outside the gene matches. CDR1 is SGHRS and CDR2 is YFSETQ in the germline V gene. CDR3 length equals 16 residues. The CDR3 DNA, read in part, is TGCGCCAGCAGCCAAACAGGGGTTGGGGCTGGAAACACC. Protein sequence: CASSQTGVGAGNT. The entire CDR3 is CASSQTGVGAGNTIYF. The variable domain in full, with the rest retrieved from reference TRBV5-1 and TRBJ1-3, is KAGVTQTPRYLIKTRGQQVTLSCSPISGHRSVSWYQQTPGQGLQFLFEYFSETQRNKGNFPGRFSGRQFSNSRSEMNVSTLELGDSALYLCASSQTGVGAGNTIYFGEGSWLTVV.

The table lists this clone with many counts. The sequence runs out 3 residues before the end of the CDR3; the remainder is reconstructed from the germline J gene. The chain couples TRBV2 to TRBJ2-5; 7 bases agree with TRBD2. V shed 6 bases and J 2 bases; nucleotides not matched to a gene: 0. The CDR3 extends over 12 amino acids. The germline V gene has CDR1 SNHLY and CDR2 FYNNEI. This CDR3 reads CASRRGQETQYF. CDR3 bases read: TGTGCCAGCAGGCGGGGGCAAGAGACC.

Turning to this clone: The junction departs from germline at one end; a sequencing error may be responsible. The observed sequence ends 3 residues before the CDR3 terminus, with the missing tail filled in from the germline J gene. The V call is TRBV5-6, the J call TRBJ2-7; 9 bases map to TRBD1. The germline CDR1 and CDR2 sequences are SGHDT and YYEEEE. The CDR3 runs 13 residues. The covered CDR3 bases are TGTGCCAGCGGGGACAGGGTCTCCCACGAG. Residues: CASGDRVSHE. The entire CDR3 protein reads CASGDRVSHEQYF. Using reference TRBV5-6 and TRBJ2-7 for the parts outside the CDR3, the full variable domain is DAGVTQSPTHLIKTRGQQVTLRCSPKSGHDTVSWYQQALGQGPQFIFQYYEEEERQRGNFPDRFSGHQFPNYSSELNVNALLLGDSALYLCASGDRVSHEQYFGPGTRLTVT.

There are many counts of this clone. With the read ending 3 residues before the CDR3 end, the germline J gene is used to fill in that end. J is TRBJ2-5 and V is TRBV4-2; TRBD2 agrees at 8 bases. Trimming removed 0 bases from V and 0 bases from J; junction bases left unmatched: 9. The V gene's germline CDR1 is LGHNA and CDR2 YNFKEQ. This CDR3 has 18 residues. Here the CDR3 reads CASSQEGSGSAYQETQYF. The sequenced part of the CDR3 DNA is TGTGCCAGCAGCCAAGAAGGCAGCGGGAGCGCGTACCAAGAGACC.

This clone was observed many times. The covered CDR3 bases are TGCAGTGCTAGAGTGACCACCTCGGGTGTTGAG. It codes for CSARVTTSGVE. The full CDR3 protein is CSARVTTSGVEQFF. The chain carries TRBV20-1 and TRBJ2-1; no reliable D call. The read is 3 residues too short to cover the CDR3 end, so that end is filled in from the germline J gene. This CDR3 has 14 residues. CDR1 is DFQATT, CDR2 SNEGSKA, per germline (reference sequence). V was pared by 1 base and J by 9 bases, with 16 bases between.

This clone was found a few times. The CDR3 goes on 3 residues after the read ends, and that part is filled in from the germline J gene. This chain connects TRBV2 to TRBJ1-2; D perhaps matches TRBD1 (5 bases). V was cut by 3 bases and J by 2 bases, with 7 bases left in between. The CDR3 has 13 amino acids. The germline gives CDR1 SNHLY, CDR2 FYNNEI. The sequenced CDR3 bases are TGTGCCAGCAGTGAGTCAGGGAACTATGGC. Translation gives CASSESGNYG. The whole CDR3 region reads CASSESGNYGYTF.

This clone has at least ten counts. From the germline J gene comes the end of the CDR3, since the read stops 3 residues before it. The genes are TRBV19 and TRBJ2-1; D may be TRBD1 (6 bases). The V and J ends lost 5 bases and 0 bases respectively, with 11 bases between them. The germline gives CDR1 LNHDA, CDR2 SQIVND (reference sequence). The CDR3 contains 15 residues. Here the CDR3 reads CASSYDRSSYNEQFF. The part of the CDR3 DNA that was read is TGTGCCAGTAGTTATGACAGGAGCTCCTACAATGAG. Filled out from reference TRBV19 and TRBJ2-1, the complete variable domain reads DGGITQSPKYLFRKEGQNVTLSCEQNLNHDAMYWYRQDPGQGLRLIYYSQIVNDFQKGDIAEGYSVSREKKESFPLTVTSAQKNPTAFYLCASSYDRSSYNEQFFGPGTRLTVL.

In its sample, this clone was seen many times. Sequencing ends 3 residues short of the CDR3 end; the germline J gene provides the rest. The V gene is TRBV20-1, the J gene TRBJ2-3; 12 bases align to TRBD2. Germline CDR1 is DFQATT and CDR2 is SNEGSKA (reference sequence). After removal of 6 bases from V and 0 bases from J, the junction contained 4 bases not matched to a gene. This CDR3 spans 15 amino acids. This chain's CDR3 is CSAGLAGFSTDTQYF. The sequenced CDR3 bases are TGCAGTGCCGGACTAGCGGGATTTAGCACAGATACG.